Here is one TCR beta chain with its context. The target antigen is unknown. Mismatch with germline at one junction end may stem from a read error. The data were obtained in a study of blood T cells in healthy people across ages. Overall study results and limits: Researchers report that TCR beta diversity correlated strongly with naive T cell percentage.

This CDR3 contains 12 residues. CDR1 is MGHDK and CDR2 is SYGVNS in the germline V gene. There were healthy Caucasian individuals from Russia, aged roughly 6 to 90, serving as donors. PCR was performed a second time for roughly 7 to 12 cycles using a sample-barcoded 5' primer and a J-beta primer mix. Each cDNA molecule was tagged by a template-switch adaptor that had 12 random nucleotides. TCRdb recomputed calls from the 5' RACE reads with MiXCR, one row per CDR3 protein. The data hold 700,000 to 950,000 distinct CDR3 sequences, with about three fifths observed a single time. The V and J genes are TRBV25-1 and TRBJ2-7; a weak D match, TRBD1 (6 bases). TRBJ2-5 explains the end of the DNA better; the J call may be wrong. The receptor was derived from a man aged 30 to 39 in good health. Specimen: blood. CDR3 coding DNA: TGTACCAGCAGTGCAACAGGGAAGACCCAGTACTTC. Amino acid sequence: CTSSATGKTQYF.